The entry below gives a single T cell receptor beta chain sequence along with its context. The sample is drawn from a study of shared clonotypes between healthy human individuals. Looking at the study overall: Three plates each covered CD4 naive and memory; CD8 naive two, CD8 memory one.

Sequencing was performed with immunoSEQ multiplex PCR; in TCRdb, only in-frame clones are kept and a portion is missing. The repertoire consists of about 2.4 million clones, with 90% to 95% occurring once and the leading ten covering more than 0.12%. The ends lost 6 bases at V and 4 bases at J; junction bases unmatched: 9. Per germline, CDR1 SGHRS and CDR2 YFSETQ. The CDR3 is 15 amino acids. This chain uses TRBV5-1 with TRBJ2-2; 7 nucleotides align to TRBD1. The TCR sequence derives from a man between 18 and 29 years old in good health. The specimen sequenced was naive CD4+ T cells sorted from blood. Subset in this sample: CD45RA+ positively selected. The CDR3: CASTHGQAGTGELFF. The CDR3 DNA follows: TGCGCCAGCACCCATGGACAGGCCGGCACCGGGGAGCTGTTTTTT.